This T cell receptor (beta chain) was obtained from a study of response to subunit inactivated influenza vaccine. Overall study results and limits: The authors proposed limited new T cell recruitment per seasonal influenza vaccination.

TCRdb redid the calling of the RT-PCR reads with MiXCR, one entry per CDR3 protein. The sample records about 520,000 distinct CDR3 sequences, more than 7% being singletons. Trimming cost V 4 bases and J 4 bases; bases outside gene matches: 3. Germline CDR1 reads SGHRS; CDR2 reads YFSETQ. CDR3 length: 15 amino acids. In its sample, this clonotype was seen many times. The antigen is undetermined. The material sequenced was PBMCs from blood, taken around 25 months after vaccination. This sequence joins TRBV5-1 and TRBJ2-2; 11 bases match TRBD1. The sequence came from a man between 50 and 69 years old who received an inactivated influenza vaccine. The CDR3 is CASSPGQGGTGELFF. Here the CDR3 DNA reads TGCGCCAGCAGCCCGGGACAGGGGGGCACCGGGGAGCTGTTTTTT. The full variable domain, in which reference TRBV5-1 and TRBJ2-2 provide the parts outside the CDR3, is KAGVTQTPRYLIKTRGQQVTLSCSPISGHRSVSWYQQTPGQGLQFLFEYFSETQRNKGNFPGRFSGRQFSNSRSEMNVSTLELGDSALYLCASSPGQGGTGELFFGEGSRLTVL.